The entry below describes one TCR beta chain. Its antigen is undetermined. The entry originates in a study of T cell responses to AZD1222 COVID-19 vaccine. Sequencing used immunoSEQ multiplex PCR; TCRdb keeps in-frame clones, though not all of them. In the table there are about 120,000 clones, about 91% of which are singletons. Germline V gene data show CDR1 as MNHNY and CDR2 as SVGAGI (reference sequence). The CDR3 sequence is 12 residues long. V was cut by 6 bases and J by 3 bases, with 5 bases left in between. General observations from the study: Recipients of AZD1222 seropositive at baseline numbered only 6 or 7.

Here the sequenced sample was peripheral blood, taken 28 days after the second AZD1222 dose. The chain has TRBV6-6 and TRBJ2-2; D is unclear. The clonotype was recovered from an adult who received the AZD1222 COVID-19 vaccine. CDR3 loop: CASREYTGELFF. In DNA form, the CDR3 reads TGTGCCAGCAGGGAGTACACCGGGGAGCTGTTTTTT.